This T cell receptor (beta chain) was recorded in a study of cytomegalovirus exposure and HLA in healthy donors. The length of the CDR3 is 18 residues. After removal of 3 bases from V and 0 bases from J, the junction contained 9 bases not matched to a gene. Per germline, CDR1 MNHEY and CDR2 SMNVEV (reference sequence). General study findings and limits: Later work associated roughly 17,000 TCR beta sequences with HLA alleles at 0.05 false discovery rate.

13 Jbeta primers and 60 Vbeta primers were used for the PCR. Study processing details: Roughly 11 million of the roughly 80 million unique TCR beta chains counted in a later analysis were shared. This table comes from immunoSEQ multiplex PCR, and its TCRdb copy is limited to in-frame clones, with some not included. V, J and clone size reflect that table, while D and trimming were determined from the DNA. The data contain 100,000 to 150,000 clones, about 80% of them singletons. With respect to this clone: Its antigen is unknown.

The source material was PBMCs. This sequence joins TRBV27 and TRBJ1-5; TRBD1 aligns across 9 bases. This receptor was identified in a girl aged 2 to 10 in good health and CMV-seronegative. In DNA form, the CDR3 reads TGTGCCAGCAGTTTTCGGACAGGGGCTTCCTATAGCAATCAGCCCCAGCATTTT. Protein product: CASSFRTGASYSNQPQHF.